The 7 T cell receptor beta chains given below trace back to one sample, sequenced in a study of T cells after yellow fever vaccination (dated by TCRdb to between 2018 and 2021). Library creation used 5' RACE. Sequenced using an Illumina HiSeq 2500. The public reads were run again by TCRdb, first through fastp at Q25 and then through MiXCR, and only productive beta chains were kept. Each entry is one CDR3 protein sequence, shown with its most common DNA and genes. The sample table holds more than 90,000 distinct CDR3 sequences, of which 8.4% were seen once. The ten largest clones take up about 25% of the sample. Explained via the paper, the treatment or condition label denotes: live attenuated yellow fever vaccine strain. Source: CD8+ T cells sorted from PBMCs, taken 45 days after the yellow fever booster vaccination. The receptors shown here come from a man aged 30 to 39 who received the YFV17D yellow fever vaccine.

This clonotype was observed a few times. The genes are TRBV14 and TRBJ2-1; TRBD1 matches at 8 bases. The germline gives CDR1 SGHDN, CDR2 FVKESK. With 2 bases clipped from V and 2 bases from J, the junction kept 8 bases outside the gene matches. The length of the CDR3 is 17 residues. CDR3 sequence reads: CASSQFGQGLPYNEQFF. The CDR3 nucleotides are TGTGCCAGCAGCCAATTCGGACAGGGCCTCCCCTACAATGAGCAGTTCTTC.

The V and J genes are TRBV5-6 and TRBJ2-1; 11 positions agree with TRBD2. J gave up 12 bases and V 1 base, and 12 bases lay outside the gene matches. The CDR3 sequence is 16 residues long. Germline values: CDR1 SGHDT, CDR2 YYEEEE. Here the CDR3 reads CASSLQIALAGVGQFF. As DNA, the CDR3 is TGTGCCAGCAGCTTGCAGATTGCACTAGCGGGAGTGGGGCAGTTCTTC.

This clonotype was recorded at least ten times. The chain recombines TRBV27 with TRBJ2-1; no clear D. The CDR3 sequence is 12 residues long. Trimming cost V 4 bases and J 10 bases, with 11 bases left between them. Germline V gives CDR1 MNHEY, CDR2 SMNVEV (reference sequence). In DNA, the CDR3 is TGTGCCAGCAGTTCGGCCCTCCGGGAGCAGTTCTTC. Amino acids: CASSSALREQFF.

The genes are TRBV2 and TRBJ1-5; 8 nucleotides match TRBD1. Germline CDR1 and CDR2: SNHLY and FYNNEI. The V segment lost 7 bases and the J segment 1 base; nucleotides outside the gene matches: 6. The CDR3 is 15 amino acids. CDR3 sequence: CASNGQGVSNQPQHF. The CDR3 DNA is TGTGCCAGCAACGGACAGGGTGTGAGCAATCAGCCCCAGCATTTT.

The V call is TRBV28, the J call TRBJ1-4; the match to TRBD1 covers 7 bases. The CDR3 is 16 residues long. Germline V gives CDR1 MDHEN, CDR2 SYDVKM. V dropped 4 bases and J dropped 8; count of bases not matched to a gene: 13. CDR3 loop: CASSSILETGSEKLFF. The CDR3 DNA is TGTGCCAGCAGTTCAATATTGGAGACAGGGTCGGAAAAACTGTTTTTT.

This clonotype was seen ten or more times. The gene calls are TRBV20-1 and TRBJ2-7; 14 nucleotides agree with TRBD2. Germline V gives CDR1 DFQATT, CDR2 SNEGSKA (reference sequence). This CDR3 has 17 residues. V lost 1 base, J lost 3 bases, and 8 bases stayed unmatched. CDR3 protein: CSARVPGLAGVFYEQYF. CDR3 DNA sequence: TGCAGTGCTAGAGTTCCGGGACTAGCGGGAGTTTTCTACGAGCAGTACTTC.

This clonotype has at least ten counts. This chain uses TRBV7-2 with TRBJ2-1, with D possibly called TRBD1 or TRBD2 (5 bases each). The CDR3 runs to 13 residues. Trimming cost V 6 bases and J 6 bases, with 12 bases left between them. Germline loops: CDR1 SGHTA, CDR2 FQGNSA. This chain's CDR3 is CASRVIGGNEQFF. The CDR3 nucleotides read TGTGCCAGCAGGGTGATTGGGGGCAATGAGCAGTTCTTC.